This T cell receptor (beta chain) originates from a study of T cell changes during pregnancy in multiple sclerosis. The CDR3 runs 21 residues. Deletions cut 1 base from V and 2 bases from J, with 29 bases between. CDR1 is MRHNA and CDR2 is SNTAGT in the germline V gene. The method was immunoSEQ multiplex PCR; TCRdb's version includes in-frame clones alone and lacks a portion of them. The sample shows about 58,000 clones, around 93% of them seen only once. This clonotype originated in a female donor with multiple sclerosis, enrolled in a pregnancy study. The sample here was CD8+ T cells from peripheral blood mononuclear cells, taken in the second trimester of pregnancy. J is TRBJ2-5 and V is TRBV6-4; maybe TRBD2 (5 bases). The CDR3 region is CASSDYSGRARRTPFQETQYF. CDR3 nucleotide sequence: TGTGCCAGCAGTGACTATTCGGGGAGAGCTAGGCGGACCCCCTTTCAAGAGACCCAGTACTTC.